This T cell receptor (beta chain) came from a study of T cells in Graves' hyperthyroidism and ophthalmopathy. Study-level background: Once the initial diagnosis was made, peripheral blood was obtained before any treatment. The study, taken as a whole, reports: Median prediction lead before ophthalmopathy onset was around seven months with the model. Most expanded thyroid clonotypes above 0.001 also appeared in blood.

Amplification of TCR beta CDR3 regions used RNA as the template. The TCR CDR3 first-round RT-PCR relied on the HTBI primer set. TCRdb re-analysed the multiplex PCR reads in MiXCR, keeping a single row per CDR3 protein. The table lists more than 500,000 distinct CDR3 sequences, about a sixth of them singletons, with 3.8% in the top ten. Trimming cost V 5 bases and J 7 bases, with 13 bases left between them. This CDR3 has 12 amino acids. CDR1 is DFQATT, CDR2 SNEGSKA, per germline (reference sequence). As concerns this clonotype: Its cognate antigen is unknown.

The TCR comes from a woman in her 30s with Graves' hyperthyroidism. This rearrangement joins TRBV20-1 to TRBJ2-3; D gene unclear. Sequencing input: blood. CDR3 residues: CSARANQYTQYF. The CDR3, as DNA: TGCAGTGCTCGTGCCAACCAGTATACGCAGTATTTT.